In its sample, the clone carrying this T cell receptor (beta chain) was seen many times. Calling Graves' hyperthyroidism stable meant ophthalmopathy did not progress within 18 months. This sample is drawn from a study of T cells in Graves' hyperthyroidism and ophthalmopathy. The V end lost 4 bases, the J end lost 8 bases, and 11 bases lay between the germline ends. The CDR3 spans 12 residues. Germline CDR1 LGHDT, CDR2 YNNKEL (reference sequence). The investigators amplified TCR beta CDR3 regions from RNA transcripts. TCR CDR3 regions were first amplified by RT-PCR with HTBI primers. TCRdb processed the multiplex PCR reads anew with MiXCR; each CDR3 protein has one entry. The sample consists of under 400,000 distinct CDR3 sequences, roughly 13% of them appearing once.

V and J are TRBV3-1 and TRBJ1-2; no clear D gene. The source material was blood. This receptor was obtained from a woman under 30 with Graves' hyperthyroidism. CDR3 sequence reads: CASSPRRGGYTF. CDR3 sequence (DNA): TGTGCCAGCAGCCCTAGACGAGGCGGCTACACCTTC.